Below, one T cell receptor (beta chain) is given with its context. This entry comes from a study of blood T cell repertoires in COVID-19. Study as a whole: PBMCs, B-cell-depleted T cells, or T cells were the source of the cDNA or gDNA that made up the material.

Recovered Cohort 3 donors showed two negative PCRs, clearance, or symptom resolution. Germline V CDR1 and CDR2: SEHNR, FQNEAQ (reference sequence). The V and J ends lost 0 bases and 7 bases respectively, with 10 bases between them. The CDR3 extends over 14 amino acids. Authors' processing steps: Amplification of reference gene primers was used by the study to estimate nucleated cell counts. Measured with immunoSEQ multiplex PCR; TCRdb has only the in-frame clones, and not every one. That table gives V, J and clone size, and the DNA gave D and trimming. Among fewer than 250,000 clones listed, about 83% were seen once.

V is TRBV7-9 and J is TRBJ1-5; D is undetermined. The sequenced sample consisted of PBMCs or T cells enriched from blood (not recorded which). The TCR comes from a woman in her 50s who had recovered from COVID-19. The CDR3 here is CASSLAGWAQPQHF. CDR3 in DNA: TGTGCCAGCAGCTTAGCGGGTTGGGCCCAGCCCCAGCATTTT.